The 12 T cell receptor beta chains below were found in one sample sequenced in a study of T-cell memory formation after mild COVID-19. MiXCR, applied by TCRdb to the 5' RACE reads, yields one record per CDR3 protein. The data hold about 190,000 distinct CDR3 sequences, with approximately 16% observed a single time. Sequencing was performed on PBMCs or a T cell subset sorted from them (not recorded which). All receptors derive from an adult woman who had mild COVID-19 (a few samples of this study predate the infection). Cell type and time point are not known.

A few counts support this clonotype. The V call is TRBV5-4, the J call TRBJ2-2, with D tentatively TRBD1 (5 bases). With 4 bases removed from V and 4 bases from J, the gap between germline ends came to 8 bases. The CDR3 is 13 amino acids. Looked up from germline, CDR1 is SGHNT and CDR2 is YYREEE (reference sequence). CDR3 DNA: TGTGCCAGCAGCAAAGGGGTCACCGGGGAGCTGTTTTTT. The encoded protein is CASSKGVTGELFF.

Points on this clonotype: A read error may be the cause here, since a much bigger clone is one base away. CDR3 sequence (DNA): TGTGTCAGCAGAATAAACCCGGGACGGCCGAACACTGAAGCTTTCTTT. Its protein product is CVSRINPGRPNTEAFF. V gene TRBV6-5 combines with J gene TRBJ1-1; a possible D gene is TRBD1 (5 bases). The CDR3 contains 16 residues. Germline CDR1 and CDR2: MNHEY and SVGAGI.

This clonotype was counted a few times. V and J are TRBV4-1 and TRBJ1-4, with 8 bases matching TRBD1. After removal of 4 bases from V and 1 base from J, the junction contained 5 bases not matched to a gene. Germline V gene data show CDR1 as MGHRA and CDR2 as YSYEKL. The CDR3 is 16 residues long. The CDR3 region has the DNA TGCGCCAGCAGCCTTATAACAGGGGGAACTAATGAAAAACTGTTTTTT. It specifies CASSLITGGTNEKLFF.

As to this clonotype: At one end, the junction sequence differs from germline, possibly due to a read error. V gene TRBV6-4 combines with J gene TRBJ1-1; possible D gene TRBD1, 5 bases. The length of the CDR3 is 12 residues. CDR1 and CDR2 from the germline V gene are MRHNA and SNTAGT. CDR3 region: CPPGGINTEAFF. CDR3 nucleotide sequence: TGCCCCCCTGGGGGGATTAACACTGAAGCTTTCTTT.

This clonotype has a handful of counts. The rearrangement links TRBV11-2 to TRBJ2-2; D is undetermined. Germline V gene lookup returns CDR1 SGHAT and CDR2 FQNNGV. V was clipped by 3 bases and J by 0 bases, with 11 bases between them. This CDR3 spans 16 amino acids. The CDR3 region has the DNA TGTGCCAGCAGCTTCCGACGGCAGGCGAACACCGGGGAGCTGTTTTTT. Translated: CASSFRRQANTGELFF. Supplemented by reference TRBV11-2 and TRBJ2-2, the full variable domain reads EAGVAQSPRYKIIEKRQSVAFWCNPISGHATLYWYQQILGQGPKLLIQFQNNGVVDDSQLPKDRFSAERLKGVDSTLKIQPAKLEDSAVYLCASSFRRQANTGELFFGEGSRLTVL.

The chain combines TRBV6-2 or TRBV6-3 with TRBJ2-3, with 10 bases lining up with TRBD2. Losses at the gene ends were 2 bases for V and 0 bases for J; bases not matched to a gene: 2. Germline V gene lookup returns CDR1 MNHEY and CDR2 SVGEGT. The CDR3 is made up of 16 amino acids. CDR3 amino acids: CASSYLLAGSTDTQYF. In DNA form, the CDR3 reads TGTGCCAGCAGTTACCTACTAGCGGGGAGCACAGATACGCAGTATTTT.

This chain joins TRBV2 and TRBJ2-1, with D possibly matching TRBD1 (5 bases). V was pared by 9 bases and J by 8 bases, with 14 bases between. Per germline, CDR1 SNHLY and CDR2 FYNNEI. The CDR3 sequence is 12 residues long. The CDR3 bases are TGTGCCAGAAGGGGTCTCAAGGATGAGCAGTTCTTC. Translated: CARRGLKDEQFF. Filled out from reference TRBV2 and TRBJ2-1, the complete variable domain reads EPEVTQTPSHQVTQMGQEVILRCVPISNHLYFYWYRQILGQKVEFLVSFYNNEISEKSEIFDDQFSVERPDGSNFTLKIRSTKLEDSAMYFCARRGLKDEQFFGPGTRLTVL.

J is TRBJ2-4 and V is TRBV12-3 or TRBV12-4; the D is unclear. The CDR3 is 14 residues long. V shed 3 bases and J shed 0 bases, with 6 bases lying between them. DNA of the CDR3: TGTGCCAGCAGTTTTGCAGTAGCCAAAAACATTCAGTACTTC. It encodes CASSFAVAKNIQYF.

This clonotype turned up a few times. The chain is built from TRBV5-6 and TRBJ2-3; D is possibly TRBD2 (5 bases). The CDR3 is 15 residues long. CDR1 is SGHDT, CDR2 YYEEEE, per germline. The ends were cut back, 0 bases at V and 2 bases at J, with 10 bases in the middle. The CDR3: CASSLAPTNTDTQYF. In nucleotides, the CDR3 is TGTGCCAGCAGCTTGGCCCCGACTAACACAGATACGCAGTATTTT. Complete variable domain (other parts from reference TRBV5-6 and TRBJ2-3): DAGVTQSPTHLIKTRGQQVTLRCSPKSGHDTVSWYQQALGQGPQFIFQYYEEEERQRGNFPDRFSGHQFPNYSSELNVNALLLGDSALYLCASSLAPTNTDTQYFGPGTRLTVL.

This clonotype was picked up a small number of times. The chain employs TRBV5-1 and TRBJ2-4, with TRBD1 identical over 7 bases. Germline V CDR1 and CDR2: SGHRS, YFSETQ. J was trimmed by 0 bases and V by 4 bases; bases with no gene match: 7. CDR3 length equals 16 residues. Written as DNA, the CDR3 is TGCGCCAGCAGCACCGGACAGGACTTAGCCAAAAACATTCAGTACTTC. Translating it yields CASSTGQDLAKNIQYF.

As for this clonotype: Compared with germline, one end of the junction differs, possibly owing to a read error. The V and J genes are TRBV9 and TRBJ2-3, with TRBD2 matching 9 bases. Germline V gives CDR1 SGDLS, CDR2 YYNGEE. The CDR3 consists of 15 residues. The CDR3 loop reads CATSPGLAGTDRQYF. CDR3 DNA sequence: TGTGCCACCTCTCCGGGACTAGCTGGCACAGATAGGCAGTATTTT.

This clonotype was observed a few times. The V gene is TRBV29-1, the J gene TRBJ2-4, with D perhaps matching TRBD1 or TRBD2 (7 bases each). CDR1 and CDR2 from the germline V gene are SQVTM and ANQGSEA. The CDR3 loop spans 13 amino acids. Deletions cut 5 bases from V and 8 bases from J, with 16 bases between. Here the CDR3 reads CSVQGGAWDIQYF. The CDR3 DNA reads as TGCAGCGTTCAGGGGGGGGCCTGGGACATTCAGTACTTC.